What follows are 10 T cell receptor beta chains derived from one specimen sequenced in a study of OX40 agonist ivuxolimab in advanced cancers. Profiling relied on immunoSEQ multiplex PCR, and the TCRdb table lists in-frame clones only, not all of them. The sample yields tens of thousands of clones, 80% to 90% seen once. The material was CD4+ or CD8+ T cells sorted from blood, obtained in a trial of the OX40 agonist ivuxolimab. The source of these receptors is an adult with an advanced solid tumor such as melanoma, head and neck, liver or kidney cancer.

The genes are TRBV7-6 and TRBJ1-1, with a weak D call TRBD1 (6 bases). Germline-derived CDR1 and CDR2 are SGHVS and FNYEAQ. Trimming shortened V by 5 bases and J by 3 bases, and 10 bases separated the two germline ends. The CDR3 is made up of 13 amino acids. The CDR3 DNA reads TGTGCCAGCAGCCGAGGGGGAGACACTGAAGCTTTCTTT. This gives the protein CASSRGGDTEAFF.

The rearrangement uses TRBV7-8 and TRBJ2-1, with no clear D. Trimming shortened V by 5 bases and J by 12 bases, and 17 bases separated the two germline ends. Germline lookup yields CDR1 SGHVS and CDR2 FQNEAQ. This CDR3 is built from 13 residues. CDR3 in DNA: TGTGCCAGCAGCCCCTTAAATTTGATGTTGCAGTTCTTC. This codes for CASSPLNLMLQFF.

DNA for the CDR3: TGTGCCAGCAGTTTATACCCGCCTGGCGGGAGCTCCTACGAGCAGTACTTC. Amino acid sequence: CASSLYPPGGSSYEQYF. This sequence joins TRBV27 and TRBJ2-7, with 7 bases aligning to TRBD2. Trimming cost V 1 base and J 0 bases; bases outside gene matches: 9. Germline CDR1 and CDR2: MNHEY and SMNVEV (reference sequence). The CDR3 totals 17 residues.

This clone was detected only once. The chain carries TRBV9 and TRBJ2-5; 7 positions match TRBD1. Germline values: CDR1 SGDLS, CDR2 YYNGEE. Unmatched junction bases numbered 4, after V lost 3 bases and J lost 5 bases. This CDR3 is built from 13 residues. The CDR3 sequence: CASSGQGRETQYF. CDR3 coding DNA: TGTGCCAGCAGCGGACAGGGCCGCGAGACCCAGTACTTC.

This clone was seen more than once but under ten times. Distinct nucleotide sequences in the sample also encode this CDR3. The CDR3 region is CASSQGYNEQFF. The DNA for the CDR3 is TGTGCCAGCAGCCAAGGATACAATGAGCAGTTCTTC. The chain couples TRBV14 to TRBJ2-1; the D is unclear. The germline V gene has CDR1 SGHDN and CDR2 FVKESK. V was trimmed by 1 base and J by 4 bases, leaving 2 bases between them. The CDR3 contains 12 residues.

CDR3 sequence (DNA): TGTGCCAGCAGTGACTCGACGAAGCGCCCCAATGAGCAGTTCTTC. It translates to CASSDSTKRPNEQFF. This rearrangement joins TRBV6-4 to TRBJ2-1; D is undetermined. Looked up from germline, CDR1 is MRHNA and CDR2 is SNTAGT. V dropped 0 bases and J dropped 6 bases, with 12 bases sitting between them. This CDR3 spans 15 amino acids.

The CDR3 loop is CASSLTATGELFF. CDR3 DNA sequence: TGTGCCAGCAGTTTAACGGCCACCGGGGAGCTGTTTTTT. The chain uses TRBV27 and TRBJ2-2; unclear D gene. This CDR3 has 13 residues. Germline V gives CDR1 MNHEY, CDR2 SMNVEV (reference sequence). The V gene lost 2 bases and the J gene lost 4 bases, with 5 bases spanning the gap.

J is TRBJ1-4 and V is TRBV9; TRBD1 might be the D (5 bases). V was trimmed by 3 bases and J by 0 bases, leaving 15 bases between them. The CDR3 length is 17 residues. Germline V gene sequence: CDR1 SGDLS, CDR2 YYNGEE. CDR3 residues: CASSAGLGGATNEKLFF. The CDR3 DNA reads TGTGCCAGCAGCGCTGGCCTGGGGGGGGCAACTAATGAAAAACTGTTTTTT. Together with reference TRBV9 and TRBJ1-4, the CDR3 gives the full variable domain: DSGVTQTPKHLITATGQRVTLRCSPRSGDLSVYWYQQSLDQGLQFLIQYYNGEERAKGNILERFSAQQFPDLHSELNLSSLELGDSALYFCASSAGLGGATNEKLFFGSGTQLSVL.

The chain is built from TRBV29-1 and TRBJ2-1; 11 nucleotides align to TRBD2. CDR3 length: 14 residues. Germline lookup yields CDR1 SQVTM and CDR2 ANQGSEA. V gave up 7 bases and J gave up 3 bases; unmatched junction bases: 5. The CDR3 sequence is CSGKGLADYNEQFF. The CDR3 DNA reads TGCAGCGGGAAGGGACTAGCGGACTACAATGAGCAGTTCTTC.

The CDR3 reads CASRRGEWGYEQYF. CDR3 DNA sequence: TGTGCCAGCAGAAGAGGGGAGTGGGGCTACGAGCAGTACTTC. This chain links TRBV28 with TRBJ2-7, with D possibly called TRBD1 or TRBD2 (5 bases each). CDR1 MDHEN and CDR2 SYDVKM come from the germline V gene. With 6 bases removed from V and 3 bases from J, the gap between germline ends came to 15 bases. The CDR3 is made up of 14 amino acids.